The 26 T cell receptor beta chains in this list originate from one sample, sequenced in a study of T cell responses to AZD1222 COVID-19 vaccine. Libraries were prepared by immunoSEQ multiplex PCR; TCRdb keeps only in-frame clonotypes and omits some of them. Of around 97,000 clones listed, about nine tenths are singletons. Sequences were derived from peripheral blood, sampled on day 0 of AZD1222 vaccination. Source of these receptors: an adult in good health.

This chain links TRBV11-1 with TRBJ2-7, with 7 bases aligning to TRBD2. The germline gives CDR1 SGHAT, CDR2 FQDESV (reference sequence). The V gene end was trimmed by 5 bases and the J gene end by 6 bases; junction bases not matched to a gene: 7. The CDR3 consists of 13 residues. The CDR3 spells CASSLGLVGEQYF. CDR3 sequence (DNA): TGTGCCAGCAGCCTAGGACTAGTGGGCGAGCAGTACTTC. The full variable domain, in which reference TRBV11-1 and TRBJ2-7 provide the parts outside the CDR3, is EAEVAQSPRYKITEKSQAVAFWCDPISGHATLYWYRQILGQGPELLVQFQDESVVDDSQLPKDRFSAERLKGVDSTLKIQPAELGDSAMYLCASSLGLVGEQYFGPGTRLTVT.

The chain carries TRBV10-3 and TRBJ2-7; 9 bases fit TRBD1. V was pared by 8 bases and J by 1 base, with 3 bases of the junction left unmatched. The CDR3 has 13 residues. Per the germline V gene, CDR1 is ENHRY and CDR2 is SYGVKD. The CDR3 sequence is CAIRGTGSYEQYF. The CDR3 nucleotides read TGTGCCATCCGCGGGACAGGGTCCTACGAGCAGTACTTC.

The chain uses TRBV7-2 and TRBJ1-4; D is uncertain. From germline, CDR1 is SGHTA and CDR2 FQGNSA. V dropped 3 bases and J dropped 7 bases, with 9 bases sitting between them. The CDR3 runs to 13 residues. The DNA of the CDR3 is TGTGCCAGCAGCTTTATTTGGGGTGAAAAACTGTTTTTT. Translation: CASSFIWGEKLFF. Drawing the rest from reference TRBV7-2 and TRBJ1-4, the complete variable domain is GAGVSQSPSNKVTEKGKDVELRCDPISGHTALYWYRQSLGQGLEFLIYFQGNSAPDKSGLPSDRFSAERTGGSVSTLTIQRTQQEDSAVYLCASSFIWGEKLFFGSGTQLSVL.

CDR3 protein: CASSADRGTGELFF. The CDR3 region has the DNA TGTGCCAGCAGCGCCGACAGGGGCACCGGGGAGCTGTTTTTT. The V and J genes are TRBV5-4 and TRBJ2-2, with 8 nucleotides matching TRBD1. CDR1 is SGHNT and CDR2 is YYREEE in the germline V gene (reference sequence). The CDR3 is 14 residues long. Trimming took 4 bases from V and 4 from J; bases not matched to a gene: 3.

The chain's CDR3 is CSEGYEQYF. CDR3 coding DNA: TGCAGTGAGGGCTACGAGCAGTACTTC. The chain carries TRBV20-1 and TRBJ2-7; D is ambiguous. The CDR3 sequence is 9 residues long. V was pared by 7 bases and J by 3 bases, with 4 bases between. Germline-derived CDR1 and CDR2 are DFQATT and SNEGSKA (reference sequence).

The CDR3 region is CASSFLGTHNNNEQFF. CDR3 coding DNA: TGTGCCAGCAGCTTCTTGGGAACCCATAATAACAATGAGCAGTTCTTC. V gene TRBV7-2 combines with J gene TRBJ2-1; D gene ambiguous. Trimming stripped 3 bases from V and 5 bases from J, with 17 bases between. The CDR3 contains 16 residues. Germline-derived CDR1 and CDR2 are SGHTA and FQGNSA.

The chain carries TRBV10-3 and TRBJ2-4, with TRBD1 identical over 10 bases. The CDR3 contains 15 residues. Germline values: CDR1 ENHRY, CDR2 SYGVKD. The trim removed 10 bases at V and 7 bases at J, leaving 13 bases unmatched. For the CDR3, the DNA is TGTGCCACCCAGGACTCAGGGACAGGGGTTAACATTCAGTACTTC. Amino acids: CATQDSGTGVNIQYF.

This rearrangement joins TRBV30 to TRBJ1-1; D not resolved. CDR3 length: 14 amino acids. Trimming removed 4 bases at V and 1 base at J, with 13 bases between. In germline, CDR1 is GTSNPN, CDR2 SVGIG (reference sequence). This CDR3 is CAWTLSVSNTEAFF. The DNA of the CDR3 is TGTGCCTGGACCTTAAGTGTGTCGAACACTGAAGCTTTCTTT. The full variable domain, in which reference TRBV30 and TRBJ1-1 provide the parts outside the CDR3, is SQTIHQWPATLVQPVGSPLSLECTVEGTSNPNLYWYRQAAGRGLQLLFYSVGIGQISSEVPQNLSASRPQDRQFILSSKKLLLSDSGFYLCAWTLSVSNTEAFFGQGTRLTVV.

The V and J genes are TRBV28 and TRBJ1-2; D is ambiguous. Germline lookup yields CDR1 MDHEN and CDR2 SYDVKM. Between the trimmed V and J ends, which lost 6 bases and 0 bases, there was a span of 17 bases. The CDR3 totals 16 residues. CDR3 amino acids: CASSTDRRATNYGYTF. DNA for the CDR3: TGTGCCAGCAGCACGGACCGGCGAGCTACTAACTATGGCTACACCTTC.

This chain joins TRBV19 and TRBJ2-1; 11 nucleotides agree with TRBD2. Per the germline V gene, CDR1 is LNHDA and CDR2 is SQIVND (reference sequence). This CDR3 has 16 amino acids. Trimming took 3 bases from V and 4 from J; bases not matched to a gene: 5. CDR3 amino acids: CASSIPTSGIYNEQFF. The CDR3 DNA is TGTGCCAGTAGTATTCCGACTAGCGGGATTTACAATGAGCAGTTCTTC.

The rearrangement joins TRBV18 to TRBJ1-2; 7 bases line up with TRBD1. The V and J ends lost 3 bases and 8 bases, in that order; junction bases with no gene match: 6. Germline V lookup: CDR1 KGHSH, CDR2 LQKENI. CDR3 length equals 13 residues. The DNA for the CDR3 is TGTGCCAGCTCACCCGACAGGGTCGGCGGCTACACCTTC. Translating gives CASSPDRVGGYTF.

The rearrangement joins TRBV29-1 to TRBJ2-3; no firm D call. The V gene's germline CDR1 is SQVTM and CDR2 ANQGSEA. The germline V and J ends were trimmed by 0 bases and 2 bases, with 9 bases remaining between them. This CDR3 is built from 14 residues. DNA of the CDR3: TGCAGCGTTGAAGATGGAGTTCCCACAGATACGCAGTATTTT. Translation: CSVEDGVPTDTQYF.

The genes are TRBV6-2 or TRBV6-3 and TRBJ2-7; D not certain. CDR1 and CDR2 (germline): MNHEY, SVGEGT. The CDR3 is 11 amino acids. Trimming pared 5 bases from V and 3 bases from J, leaving 5 bases between. CDR3 DNA: TGTGCCAGCAGTCACAGCTACGAGCAGTACTTC. This sequence encodes CASSHSYEQYF.

The chain joins TRBV20-1 to TRBJ2-7; maybe TRBD2 (5 bases). The CDR3 has 11 amino acids. Deletions cut 6 bases from V and 4 bases from J, with 10 bases between. The V gene's germline CDR1 is DFQATT and CDR2 SNEGSKA (reference sequence). Written as DNA, the CDR3 is TGCAGTGCGGCAGGAGGTTACGAGCAGTACTTC. This codes for CSAAGGYEQYF.

In this sample, this clone turned up once. V usage is TRBV7-2 and J usage is TRBJ2-1; no definite D call. The ends were cut back, 1 base at V and 10 bases at J, with 11 bases in the middle. The length of the CDR3 is 13 residues. Germline V gives CDR1 SGHTA, CDR2 FQGNSA. CDR3 protein: CASSLVDTLEQFF. The CDR3 coding sequence is TGTGCCAGCAGCTTAGTAGATACACTCGAGCAGTTCTTC.

A single count supports this clone. The chain uses TRBV7-8 and TRBJ1-5; 9 nucleotides match TRBD1. The trim removed 4 bases at V and 2 bases at J, leaving 9 bases unmatched. CDR1 and CDR2 from the germline V gene are SGHVS and FQNEAQ. This CDR3 comprises 17 residues. CDR3 loop: CASSWRAQGAGNQPQHF. The CDR3 coding sequence is TGTGCCAGCAGCTGGCGAGCACAGGGGGCCGGCAATCAGCCCCAGCATTTT.

The CDR3 protein is CAWRPNQGTGELFF. The CDR3 DNA sequence: TGTGCCTGGAGGCCCAACCAGGGTACCGGGGAGCTGTTTTTT. The chain is built from TRBV30 and TRBJ2-2; weak D call: TRBD1 (5 bases). Looked up from germline, CDR1 is GTSNPN and CDR2 is SVGIG (reference sequence). CDR3 size: 14 residues. V gave up 3 bases and J gave up 5 bases, with 13 bases separating them.

V usage is TRBV21-1 and J usage is TRBJ1-5. TRBV21-1 is listed as a pseudogene. The CDR3 has 15 amino acids. CDR3 DNA sequence: TGTGCCAGCAGCTCCTTAGGCTTCAGCAATCAGCCCCAGCATTTT. Protein: CASSSLGFSNQPQHF.

The V gene is TRBV5-1, the J gene TRBJ1-4; weak D call: TRBD1 (6 bases). Germline V gives CDR1 SGHRS, CDR2 YFSETQ. V shed 4 bases and J shed 0 bases, with 10 bases lying between them. The CDR3 is made up of 15 amino acids. CDR3 region: CASSGGSATNEKLFF. CDR3 bases: TGCGCCAGCAGCGGGGGCTCAGCAACTAATGAAAAACTGTTTTTT. Full variable domain (rest looked up from reference TRBV5-1 and TRBJ1-4): KAGVTQTPRYLIKTRGQQVTLSCSPISGHRSVSWYQQTPGQGLQFLFEYFSETQRNKGNFPGRFSGRQFSNSRSEMNVSTLELGDSALYLCASSGGSATNEKLFFGSGTQLSVL.

The chain links TRBV19 to TRBJ2-7; 10 bases are shared with TRBD1. The CDR3 totals 12 residues. CDR1 is LNHDA and CDR2 is SQIVND in the germline V gene (reference sequence). Trimming cost V 8 bases and J 5 bases; bases outside gene matches: 3. In DNA form, the CDR3 reads TGTGCCAGTGGACAGGGGGGCGACGAGCAGTACTTC. Encoded protein: CASGQGGDEQYF.

The chain links TRBV19 to TRBJ2-7, with 9 bases lining up with TRBD2. V was clipped by 3 bases and J by 6 bases; unmatched bases: 9. Germline V lookup: CDR1 LNHDA, CDR2 SQIVND (reference sequence). The length of the CDR3 is 15 residues. The CDR3 coding sequence is TGTGCCAGTAGTATCCCAGCGGGAGGTGTAAGCGAGCAGTACTTC. Translation: CASSIPAGGVSEQYF.

In this sample, this clone turned up once. In nucleotides, the CDR3 is TGCAGCGTTGATGGAGCGAACACTGAAGCTTTCTTT. This translates into CSVDGANTEAFF. The V and J genes are TRBV29-1 and TRBJ1-1; unclear D gene. There are 12 residues in the CDR3. V shed 3 bases and J shed 1 base, with 6 bases lying between them. Looked up from germline, CDR1 is SQVTM and CDR2 is ANQGSEA.

This sequence joins TRBV7-2 and TRBJ1-1; 12 nucleotides line up with TRBD1. Per the germline V gene, CDR1 is SGHTA and CDR2 is FQGNSA. The CDR3 is 16 amino acids. V trimming: 2 bases; J trimming: 4 bases; junction bases outside the gene matches: 5. Here the CDR3 DNA reads TGTGCCAGCAGCTTAAGGGGACAGGGGGCGAGCACTGAAGCTTTCTTT. Protein sequence: CASSLRGQGASTEAFF.

The chain is built from TRBV4-2 and TRBJ2-7; D is possibly TRBD2 (6 bases). This CDR3 spans 12 amino acids. Deletions cut 9 bases from V and 6 bases from J, with 15 bases between. Per the germline V gene, CDR1 is LGHNA and CDR2 is YNFKEQ. The CDR3 region is CASLGPGGEQYF. CDR3 DNA: TGTGCCAGTCTGGGCCCCGGGGGCGAGCAGTACTTC.

The chain combines TRBV6-5 with TRBJ1-1, with unresolved D. The ends were cut back, 7 bases at V and 1 base at J, with 10 bases in the middle. Looked up from germline, CDR1 is MNHEY and CDR2 is SVGAGI. The length of the CDR3 is 13 residues. The CDR3 DNA sequence: TGTGCCAGCACAGTAGTGGGGAACACTGAAGCTTTCTTT. Translated, it gives CASTVVGNTEAFF.

The sample holds a few counts of this clone. The chain has TRBV7-2 and TRBJ2-7; a possible D gene is TRBD2 (5 bases). This CDR3 has 16 amino acids. The V end lost 5 bases, the J end lost 5 bases, and 22 bases lay between the germline ends. Germline-derived CDR1 and CDR2 are SGHTA and FQGNSA. The CDR3 sequence: CASSEDFSRVGDEQYF. The CDR3, as DNA: TGTGCCAGCAGCGAGGACTTCTCGAGGGTGGGCGACGAGCAGTACTTC. Variable domain in full (rest from reference TRBV7-2 and TRBJ2-7): GAGVSQSPSNKVTEKGKDVELRCDPISGHTALYWYRQSLGQGLEFLIYFQGNSAPDKSGLPSDRFSAERTGGSVSTLTIQRTQQEDSAVYLCASSEDFSRVGDEQYFGPGTRLTVT.